Shown below are 25 T cell receptor beta chains from a single sample sequenced in a study of blood T cell repertoires in COVID-19. Profiling relied on immunoSEQ multiplex PCR, and the TCRdb table lists in-frame clones only, not all of them. Of over 120,000 clones in the sample, about four fifths were seen once. Source material: PBMCs or T cells enriched from blood (not recorded which). These receptors originate from a man aged 45 to 65 who had recovered from COVID-19.

This chain's CDR3 is CATSRPGSRGYTF. The CDR3 DNA is TGTGCCACCAGCAGACCCGGGTCTCGAGGCTACACCTTC. The chain combines TRBV15 with TRBJ1-2; D ambiguous. Per the germline V gene, CDR1 is LNHNV and CDR2 is YYDKDF (reference sequence). The CDR3 contains 13 residues. Trimming removed 2 bases at V and 8 bases at J, with 12 bases between. Filled out from reference TRBV15 and TRBJ1-2, the complete variable domain reads DAMVIQNPRYQVTQFGKPVTLSCSQTLNHNVMYWYQQKSSQAPKLLFHYYDKDFNNEADTPDNFQSRRPNTSFCFLDIRSPGLGDTAMYLCATSRPGSRGYTFGSGTRLTVV.

V is TRBV5-4 and J is TRBJ1-1; TRBD1 aligns across 7 bases. CDR1 and CDR2 (germline): SGHNT, YYREEE (reference sequence). The CDR3 sequence is 14 residues long. With 1 base clipped from V and 1 base from J, the junction kept 1 base outside the gene matches. CDR3 residues: CASSLKGANTEAFF. DNA for the CDR3: TGTGCCAGCAGCTTGAAGGGGGCGAACACTGAAGCTTTCTTT.

This chain uses TRBV18 with TRBJ1-2; the match to TRBD1 covers 9 bases. The germline gives CDR1 KGHSH, CDR2 LQKENI. This CDR3 region has 14 residues. V was clipped by 6 bases and J by 5 bases; unmatched bases: 7. In DNA form, the CDR3 reads TGTGCCAGCTCTGAGGGACAGGGTTTTTATGGCTACACCTTC. Its protein is CASSEGQGFYGYTF.

The rearrangement joins TRBV5-4 to TRBJ1-4, with D unresolved. V lost 0 bases, J lost 4 bases, and 7 bases lay in between. There are 14 residues in the CDR3. Germline lookup yields CDR1 SGHNT and CDR2 YYREEE (reference sequence). This CDR3 reads CASSLAGVNEKLFF. The CDR3 region has the DNA TGTGCCAGCAGCTTGGCGGGAGTTAATGAAAAACTGTTTTTT.

This sequence joins TRBV7-2 and TRBJ2-7; no clear D gene. The germline V gene has CDR1 SGHTA and CDR2 FQGNSA. CDR3 length: 11 amino acids. V gave up 1 base and J gave up 7 bases, with 5 bases separating them. CDR3 sequence (DNA): TGTGCCAGCAGCTTAGTGCGGGAGCAGTACTTC. Translation gives CASSLVREQYF.

V and J are TRBV19 and TRBJ2-5; 11 bases align to TRBD2. The CDR3 is made up of 16 amino acids. V lost 3 bases, J lost 1 base, and 4 bases stayed unmatched. The germline V gene has CDR1 LNHDA and CDR2 SQIVND (reference sequence). The CDR3 DNA follows: TGTGCCAGTAGTATCCTAGCGGGGGGATCCCAAGAGACCCAGTACTTC. It codes for CASSILAGGSQETQYF.

The DNA of the CDR3 is TGTGCCAGCAGTCCGCCCGGGACAGCTAACTATGGCTACACCTTC. It is translated as CASSPPGTANYGYTF. The J gene is TRBJ1-2, the V gene TRBV6-5; 7 bases agree with TRBD1. This CDR3 has 15 amino acids. The ends lost 5 bases at V and 0 bases at J; junction bases unmatched: 6. The V gene's germline CDR1 is MNHEY and CDR2 SVGAGI.

The chain carries TRBV2 and TRBJ2-5, with 8 bases matching TRBD2. The CDR3 sequence is 13 residues long. The V gene end was trimmed by 10 bases and the J gene end by 5 bases; junction bases not matched to a gene: 9. Germline V gene lookup returns CDR1 SNHLY and CDR2 FYNNEI. CDR3 coding DNA: TGTGCCAACCCCGGACCGGGAGGGGAGACCCAGTACTTC. This codes for CANPGPGGETQYF. The whole variable domain, remainder taken from reference TRBV2 and TRBJ2-5, is EPEVTQTPSHQVTQMGQEVILRCVPISNHLYFYWYRQILGQKVEFLVSFYNNEISEKSEIFDDQFSVERPDGSNFTLKIRSTKLEDSAMYFCANPGPGGETQYFGPGTRLLVL.

The CDR3 is CASSLAGTTNEKLFF. DNA of the CDR3: TGTGCCAGCAGCTTGGCGGGGACAACTAATGAAAAACTGTTTTTT. The rearrangement uses TRBV5-4 and TRBJ1-4; D not resolved. Trimming stripped 0 bases from V and 0 bases from J, with 6 bases between. Germline V gene lookup returns CDR1 SGHNT and CDR2 YYREEE (reference sequence). This CDR3 has 15 residues.

This chain joins TRBV19 and TRBJ1-4; the D gene is possibly TRBD1 (5 bases). This CDR3 is built from 14 residues. Trimming removed 7 bases at V and 0 bases at J, with 9 bases between. CDR1 LNHDA and CDR2 SQIVND come from the germline V gene (reference sequence). CDR3 in DNA: TGTGCCAGTAACAGGCCCTCAACTAATGAAAAACTGTTTTTT. Protein product: CASNRPSTNEKLFF. Full variable domain (outside the CDR3, taken from reference TRBV19 and TRBJ1-4): DGGITQSPKYLFRKEGQNVTLSCEQNLNHDAMYWYRQDPGQGLRLIYYSQIVNDFQKGDIAEGYSVSREKKESFPLTVTSAQKNPTAFYLCASNRPSTNEKLFFGSGTQLSVL.

The CDR3 is CASSLSVGRTYEQYF. CDR3 DNA: TGTGCCAGCAGTTTATCTGTGGGGCGCACCTACGAGCAGTACTTC. The chain is built from TRBV27 and TRBJ2-7; the D gene is possibly TRBD1 (5 bases). V was trimmed by 0 bases and J by 2 bases, leaving 11 bases between them. This CDR3 region has 15 residues. CDR1 MNHEY and CDR2 SMNVEV come from the germline V gene (reference sequence).

The rearrangement joins TRBV9 to TRBJ2-7; 8 positions match TRBD2. V shed 3 bases and J 7 bases; nucleotides not matched to a gene: 12. Germline V CDR1 and CDR2: SGDLS, YYNGEE. This CDR3 is built from 15 residues. CDR3 sequence (DNA): TGTGCCAGCAGCGCTCGGGCTACAGGCGGGGGGGAGCAGTACTTC. Its translation is CASSARATGGGEQYF.

The chain links TRBV14 to TRBJ1-5; D is unclear. CDR1 and CDR2 (germline): SGHDN, FVKESK. This CDR3 comprises 15 residues. Trimming shortened V by 4 bases and J by 1 base, and 11 bases separated the two germline ends. Written as DNA, the CDR3 is TGTGCCAGCAGCCCTACCCGGGGAAGCAATCAGCCCCAGCATTTT. Protein product: CASSPTRGSNQPQHF. The variable domain in full, completed from reference TRBV14 and TRBJ1-5, reads EAGVTQFPSHSVIEKGQTVTLRCDPISGHDNLYWYRRVMGKEIKFLLHFVKESKQDESGMPNNRFLAERTGGTYSTLKVQPAELEDSGVYFCASSPTRGSNQPQHFGDGTRLSIL.

The V gene is TRBV7-9, the J gene TRBJ1-1, with D tentatively TRBD1 (5 bases). The CDR3 is 16 amino acids. Trimming removed 5 bases from V and 3 bases from J, with 19 bases in between. Germline V lookup: CDR1 SEHNR, CDR2 FQNEAQ (reference sequence). In nucleotides, the CDR3 is TGTGCCAGCAGCGTACCCTCTCTCAGGGAGGACACTGAAGCTTTCTTT. The encoded protein is CASSVPSLREDTEAFF.

This clone was observed a few times. V gene TRBV30 combines with J gene TRBJ2-5; tentatively, D is TRBD2 (6 bases). There are 13 residues in the CDR3. CDR1 is GTSNPN, CDR2 SVGIG, per germline (reference sequence). V was clipped by 8 bases and J by 7 bases, with 20 bases between them. CDR3 sequence: CAKEEGLEGTQYF. The CDR3 DNA sequence: TGTGCCAAGGAGGAGGGGCTAGAGGGGACCCAGTACTTC.

The chain recombines TRBV15 with TRBJ1-2, with 7 bases fitting TRBD1. V was pared by 0 bases and J by 3 bases, with 10 bases of the junction left unmatched. The CDR3 is 17 residues long. Germline CDR1 reads LNHNV; CDR2 reads YYDKDF (reference sequence). The CDR3 protein is CATSRDVGTVTDYGYTF. The DNA for the CDR3 is TGTGCCACCAGCAGAGACGTCGGGACAGTGACCGACTATGGCTACACCTTC.

This clone was seen more than once but under ten times. J is TRBJ1-4 and V is TRBV7-9, with D unclear. V was pared by 5 bases and J by 0 bases, with 7 bases between. The CDR3 has 14 residues. Germline V gene sequence: CDR1 SEHNR, CDR2 FQNEAQ (reference sequence). CDR3 sequence (DNA): TGTGCCAGCAGCCAGGATGCAACTAATGAAAAACTGTTTTTT. Protein: CASSQDATNEKLFF.

J is TRBJ1-4 and V is TRBV5-1; D may be TRBD1 (6 bases). V was cut by 0 bases and J by 1 base, with 7 bases left in between. The CDR3 is 15 residues long. In germline, CDR1 is SGHRS, CDR2 YFSETQ. In DNA, the CDR3 is TGCGCCAGCAGCTTGGCGGGACAAACTAATGAAAAACTGTTTTTT. Its protein product is CASSLAGQTNEKLFF.

The chain employs TRBV28 and TRBJ1-2; TRBD1 is a possible D gene (6 bases). CDR3 length: 13 residues. Trimming cost V 3 bases and J 8 bases, with 13 bases left between them. Germline lookup yields CDR1 MDHEN and CDR2 SYDVKM. This CDR3 reads CASSFAGARGYTF. The DNA for the CDR3 is TGTGCCAGCAGTTTTGCAGGGGCGCGCGGCTACACCTTC.

V and J are TRBV10-3 and TRBJ1-2; TRBD1 might be the D (5 bases). Trimming removed 6 bases from V and 8 bases from J, with 16 bases in between. This CDR3 has 13 residues. CDR1 and CDR2 (germline): ENHRY, SYGVKD. CDR3 amino acids: CAIRPGLRQGYTF. Here the CDR3 DNA reads TGTGCCATCAGACCGGGACTCCGGCAAGGCTACACCTTC.

This chain joins TRBV2 and TRBJ1-5, with D uncertain. Trimming removed 6 bases at V and 2 bases at J, with 5 bases between. The CDR3 length is 12 residues. Germline V CDR1 and CDR2: SNHLY, FYNNEI. In DNA, the CDR3 is TGTGCCAGCAGGGAGGGCAATCAGCCCCAGCATTTT. Protein sequence: CASREGNQPQHF.

The chain uses TRBV5-6 and TRBJ1-2; unclear D gene. V lost 4 bases to trimming and J lost 7 bases, with 14 bases between them. Germline-derived CDR1 and CDR2 are SGHDT and YYEEEE. This CDR3 is 13 amino acids long. Here the CDR3 reads CASSPPGSGGYTF. The CDR3 bases are TGTGCCAGCAGCCCTCCGGGGAGCGGTGGCTACACCTTC.

A single count supports this clone. The V and J genes are TRBV18 and TRBJ2-3, with 9 nucleotides matching TRBD1. This CDR3 comprises 15 residues. V was pared by 3 bases and J by 1 base, with 2 bases of the junction left unmatched. Per the germline V gene, CDR1 is KGHSH and CDR2 is LQKENI. The CDR3 DNA follows: TGTGCCAGCTCACCGAGACAGGGGGGCACAGATACGCAGTATTTT. This gives the protein CASSPRQGGTDTQYF. Full variable domain (missing parts from reference TRBV18 and TRBJ2-3): NAGVMQNPRHLVRRRGQEARLRCSPMKGHSHVYWYRQLPEEGLKFMVYLQKENIIDESGMPKERFSAEFPKEGPSILRIQQVVRGDSAAYFCASSPRQGGTDTQYFGPGTRLTVL.

The chain recombines TRBV4-2 with TRBJ1-6; possibly TRBD1 for D (5 bases). Trimming removed 1 base from V and 8 bases from J, with 15 bases in between. Germline loops: CDR1 LGHNA, CDR2 YNFKEQ. The CDR3 totals 16 residues. Written as DNA, the CDR3 is TGTGCCAGCAGCCAAGCCGAAGGGGAACCCGATTCACCCCTCCACTTT. Protein product: CASSQAEGEPDSPLHF.

This chain connects TRBV5-1 to TRBJ2-4, with 9 bases fitting TRBD2. The CDR3 is made up of 17 amino acids. Germline values: CDR1 SGHRS, CDR2 YFSETQ. With V trimmed by 0 bases and J by 1 base, 5 bases remained unmatched. The CDR3 DNA reads TGCGCCAGCAGCTTGGGCGGGCTAGCGGGGGCCAAAAACATTCAGTACTTC. As protein: CASSLGGLAGAKNIQYF.